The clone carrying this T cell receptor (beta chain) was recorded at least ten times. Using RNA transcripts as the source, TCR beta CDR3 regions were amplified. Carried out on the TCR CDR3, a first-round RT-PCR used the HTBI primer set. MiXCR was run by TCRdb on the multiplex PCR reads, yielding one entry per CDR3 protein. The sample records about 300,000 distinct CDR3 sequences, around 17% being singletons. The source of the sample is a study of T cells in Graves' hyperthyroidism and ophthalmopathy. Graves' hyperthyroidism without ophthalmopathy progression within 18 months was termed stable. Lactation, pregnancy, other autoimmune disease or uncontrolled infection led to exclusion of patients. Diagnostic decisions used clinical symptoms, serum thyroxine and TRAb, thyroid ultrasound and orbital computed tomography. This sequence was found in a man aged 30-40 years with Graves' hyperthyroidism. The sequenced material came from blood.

DNA for the CDR3: TGTGCCTGGAGTGTTGGAGTATACGAGCAGTACTTC. The encoded protein is CAWSVGVYEQYF. This chain uses TRBV30 with TRBJ2-7; D not certain. CDR3 length: 12 residues. Germline CDR1 and CDR2: GTSNPN and SVGIG (reference sequence). V shed 0 bases and J shed 4 bases, with 7 bases lying between them.